The next 8 T cell receptor beta chains were all read from a single sample in a study of cytomegalovirus exposure and HLA in healthy donors. The PCR made use of 60 Vbeta and 13 Jbeta primers. Sequenced by immunoSEQ multiplex PCR; TCRdb stores in-frame clones only, minus some. The sample holds some 200,000 clones, roughly 80% seen once. The sample comprised PBMCs. These receptors were taken from a man aged 50-60 years in good health and CMV-seronegative.

This chain joins TRBV19 and TRBJ2-2, with TRBD2 identical over 7 bases. The CDR3 has 14 amino acids. CDR1 is LNHDA and CDR2 is SQIVND in the germline V gene (reference sequence). With V trimmed by 8 bases and J by 6 bases, 9 bases remained unmatched. CDR3 sequence: CASRWGGGAGELFF. CDR3 DNA: TGTGCCAGTCGGTGGGGGGGAGGTGCCGGGGAGCTGTTTTTT.

The V gene is TRBV2, the J gene TRBJ1-1; 9 bases agree with TRBD1. The germline V gene encodes CDR1 SNHLY and CDR2 FYNNEI. Trimming removed 2 bases from V and 10 bases from J; junction bases left unmatched: 8. The CDR3 sequence is 14 residues long. CDR3 nucleotides: TGTGCCAGCAGTGAAAGGGGACAGGGTAGTCGAGCTTTCTTT. Protein: CASSERGQGSRAFF.

The chain has TRBV9 and TRBJ2-2; 8 positions agree with TRBD1. In germline, CDR1 is SGDLS, CDR2 YYNGEE. The CDR3 has 21 amino acids. V was clipped by 4 bases and J by 0 bases; unmatched bases: 20. CDR3 sequence: CASSTLLSGGAPRANTGELFF. The CDR3, as DNA: TGTGCCAGCAGCACCCTCCTCTCAGGGGGCGCACCCAGGGCGAACACCGGGGAGCTGTTTTTT. The full variable domain, its missing parts supplied by reference TRBV9 and TRBJ2-2, is DSGVTQTPKHLITATGQRVTLRCSPRSGDLSVYWYQQSLDQGLQFLIQYYNGEERAKGNILERFSAQQFPDLHSELNLSSLELGDSALYFCASSTLLSGGAPRANTGELFFGEGSRLTVL.

This clone was observed once. The rearrangement links TRBV7-6 to TRBJ2-1; 8 bases agree with TRBD1. The junction had 7 bases not matched to a gene; V was cut back by 6 bases and J by 6 bases. Germline CDR1 is SGHVS and CDR2 is FNYEAQ. This CDR3 has 14 amino acids. Written as DNA, the CDR3 is TGTGCCAGCAGTCTTGGACAGGGCATCAATGAGCAGTTCTTC. Translation gives CASSLGQGINEQFF.

Concerning this clone: A junction boundary mismatches the germline segment, possibly from a read error. V and J are TRBV12-5 and TRBJ1-1; D unclear. Germline CDR1 is LGHNT and CDR2 is FRNRAP. The CDR3 runs to 14 residues. The DNA for the CDR3 is TGCACACTGGGTGGCGGCCTTTCGAACACTGAAGCTTTCTTT. It specifies CTLGGGLSNTEAFF.

This sequence joins TRBV5-4 and TRBJ2-2, with TRBD1 identical over 12 bases. The ends lost 4 bases at V and 7 bases at J; junction bases unmatched: 11. Germline V gives CDR1 SGHNT, CDR2 YYREEE (reference sequence). This CDR3 contains 17 residues. CDR3 DNA sequence: TGTGCCAGCAGCCGCCCCGGGACAGGGGGCGAATACGGGGAGCTGTTTTTT. It translates to CASSRPGTGGEYGELFF.

V gene TRBV7-2 combines with J gene TRBJ1-2; D is unresolved. V was trimmed by 5 bases and J by 7 bases, leaving 14 bases between them. The V gene's germline CDR1 is SGHTA and CDR2 FQGNSA. CDR3 length equals 13 residues. The CDR3 DNA reads as TGTGCCAGCAGCCTCGACACGGCCGCTGGCTACACCTTC. This codes for CASSLDTAAGYTF.

This clone was picked up a small number of times. The chain uses TRBV6-5 and TRBJ1-2, with D maybe TRBD1 (6 bases). CDR1 MNHEY and CDR2 SVGAGI come from the germline V gene. CDR3 length: 11 residues. V was pared by 6 bases and J by 8 bases, with 10 bases between. CDR3 residues: CASRNREGYTF. The CDR3 DNA reads TGTGCCAGCAGAAACAGGGAGGGCTACACCTTC.